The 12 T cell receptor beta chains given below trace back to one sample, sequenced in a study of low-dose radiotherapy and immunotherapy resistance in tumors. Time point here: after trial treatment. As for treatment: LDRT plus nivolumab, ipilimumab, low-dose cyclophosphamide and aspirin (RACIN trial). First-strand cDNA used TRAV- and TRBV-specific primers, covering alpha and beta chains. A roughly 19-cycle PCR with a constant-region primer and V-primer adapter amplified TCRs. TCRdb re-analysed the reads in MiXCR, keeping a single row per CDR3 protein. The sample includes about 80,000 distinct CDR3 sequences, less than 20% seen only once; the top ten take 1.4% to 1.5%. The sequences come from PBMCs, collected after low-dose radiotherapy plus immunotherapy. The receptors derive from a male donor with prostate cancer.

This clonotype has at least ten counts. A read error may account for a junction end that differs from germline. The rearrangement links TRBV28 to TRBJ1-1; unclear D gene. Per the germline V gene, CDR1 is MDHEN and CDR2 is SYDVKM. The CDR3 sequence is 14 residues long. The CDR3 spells CASNAMSRNAEAFF. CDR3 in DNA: TGTGCCAGCAATGCTATGAGTCGGAACGCTGAAGCTTTCTTT.

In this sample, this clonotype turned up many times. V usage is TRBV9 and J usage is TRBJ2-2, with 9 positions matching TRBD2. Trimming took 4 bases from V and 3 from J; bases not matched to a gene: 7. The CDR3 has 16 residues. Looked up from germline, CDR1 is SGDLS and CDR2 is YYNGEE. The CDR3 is CASSPRVAGDTGELFF. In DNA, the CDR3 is TGTGCCAGCAGCCCCCGAGTAGCGGGAGACACCGGGGAGCTGTTTTTT.

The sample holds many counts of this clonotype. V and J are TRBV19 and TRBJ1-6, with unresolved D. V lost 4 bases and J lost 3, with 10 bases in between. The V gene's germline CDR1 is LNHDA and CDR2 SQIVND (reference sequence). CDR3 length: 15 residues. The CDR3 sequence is CASSTSGSYNSPLHF. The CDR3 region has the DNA TGTGCCAGTAGTACCTCGGGGAGCTATAATTCACCCCTCCACTTT.

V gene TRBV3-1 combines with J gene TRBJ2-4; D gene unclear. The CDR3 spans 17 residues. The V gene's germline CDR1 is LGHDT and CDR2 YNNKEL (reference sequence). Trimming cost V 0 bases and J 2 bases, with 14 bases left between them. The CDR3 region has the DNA TGTGCCAGCAGCCAAGATCCCGCCCTCGGGTCCAAAAACATTCAGTACTTC. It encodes CASSQDPALGSKNIQYF.

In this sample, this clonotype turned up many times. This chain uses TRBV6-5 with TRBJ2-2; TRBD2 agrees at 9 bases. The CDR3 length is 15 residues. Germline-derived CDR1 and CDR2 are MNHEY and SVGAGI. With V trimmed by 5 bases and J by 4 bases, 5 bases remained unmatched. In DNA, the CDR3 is TGTGCCAGCAGTGGGCTAGCGGGACGCACCGGGGAGCTGTTTTTT. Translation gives CASSGLAGRTGELFF.

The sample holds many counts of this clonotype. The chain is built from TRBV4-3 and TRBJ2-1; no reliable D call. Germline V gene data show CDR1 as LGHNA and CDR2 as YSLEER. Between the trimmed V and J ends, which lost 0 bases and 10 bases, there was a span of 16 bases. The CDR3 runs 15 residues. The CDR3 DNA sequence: TGCGCCAGCAGCCAAGATCTCAGCGAGTGGCGCGAGCAGTTCTTC. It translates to CASSQDLSEWREQFF.

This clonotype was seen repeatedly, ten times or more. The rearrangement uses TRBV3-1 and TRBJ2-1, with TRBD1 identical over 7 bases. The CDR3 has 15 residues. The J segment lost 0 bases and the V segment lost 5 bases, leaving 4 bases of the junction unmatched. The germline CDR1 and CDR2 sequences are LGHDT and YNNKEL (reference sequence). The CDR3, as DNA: TGTGCCAGCAGCAACAGGGGCGTCTCCTACAATGAGCAGTTCTTC. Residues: CASSNRGVSYNEQFF.

The CDR3 nucleotides read TGTGCCAGCAGTGAACGTAGGGCCCAAGAGACCCAGTACTTC. Translated: CASSERRAQETQYF. The chain combines TRBV2 with TRBJ2-5, with no clear D. V lost 2 bases, J lost 1 base, and 8 bases lay in between. The CDR3 is 14 amino acids. The V gene's germline CDR1 is SNHLY and CDR2 FYNNEI.

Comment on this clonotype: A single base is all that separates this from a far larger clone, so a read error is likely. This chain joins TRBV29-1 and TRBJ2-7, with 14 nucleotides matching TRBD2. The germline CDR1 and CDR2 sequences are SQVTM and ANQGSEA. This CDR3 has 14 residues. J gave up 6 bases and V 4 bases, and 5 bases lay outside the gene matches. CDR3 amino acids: CSVGGTSGSGEQYF. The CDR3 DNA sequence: TGCAGCGTTGGGGGGACTAGCGGGAGTGGCGAGCAGTACTTC.

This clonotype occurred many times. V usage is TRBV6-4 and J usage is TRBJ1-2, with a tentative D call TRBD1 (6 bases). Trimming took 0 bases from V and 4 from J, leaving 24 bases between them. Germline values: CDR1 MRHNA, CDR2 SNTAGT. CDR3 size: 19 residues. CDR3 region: CASSDSSIHQGSGSYGYTF. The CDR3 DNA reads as TGTGCCAGCAGTGACTCTTCCATTCATCAGGGGAGCGGGAGCTATGGCTACACCTTC.

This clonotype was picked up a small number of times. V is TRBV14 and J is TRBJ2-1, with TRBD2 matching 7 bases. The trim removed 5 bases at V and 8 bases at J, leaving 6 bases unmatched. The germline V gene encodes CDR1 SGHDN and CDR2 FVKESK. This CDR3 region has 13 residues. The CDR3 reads CASSLGLMDEQFF. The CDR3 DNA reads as TGTGCCAGCAGCTTGGGACTAATGGATGAGCAGTTCTTC.

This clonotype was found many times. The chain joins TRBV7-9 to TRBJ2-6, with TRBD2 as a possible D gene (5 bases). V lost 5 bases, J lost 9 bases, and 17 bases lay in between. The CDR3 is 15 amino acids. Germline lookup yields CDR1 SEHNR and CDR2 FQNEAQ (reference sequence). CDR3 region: CASSRSRGVGNVLTF. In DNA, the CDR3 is TGTGCCAGCAGCCGGAGCCGGGGTGTTGGCAACGTCCTGACTTTC.